This paragraph covers one T cell receptor (beta chain) sequence. Its antigen remains unidentified. PCR was performed a second time for about 7 to 12 cycles using a sample-barcoded 5' primer and a J-beta primer mix. Individual samples furnished no less than 2.5 million CDR3-containing paired-end reads apiece. MiXCR was run by TCRdb on the 5' RACE reads, yielding one entry per CDR3 protein. The sample has fewer than 800,000 distinct CDR3 sequences, approximately 25% seen once. The data stem from a study of blood T cells in healthy people across ages. Study observations and caveats: Measured against age, TCR beta diversity per million T cells decreased in a roughly linear manner.

Trimming took 2 bases from V and 6 from J, leaving 14 bases between them. The CDR3 is 15 residues long. Germline V gene sequence: CDR1 SNHLY, CDR2 FYNNEI. Another study also made use of these data, one on T cells of mothers and their children. Per that paper: According to the study, all extracted RNA entered cDNA synthesis at roughly 1.5 ug per 15 ul. M1S, a second-PCR primer, added sample barcodes and 2-4 random nucleotides.

This sequence originates from a boy aged 10-17 years in good health. The chain carries TRBV2 and TRBJ2-1; D uncertain. Material for sequencing was blood. The CDR3 DNA reads TGTGCCAGCAGTGAATTGCAGACCCTTGGCAATGAGCAGTTCTTC. It yields the protein CASSELQTLGNEQFF.